The source of this T cell receptor beta chain is a study of T cell repertoires in aging, cancer and after chemotherapy. Study context: Millions of TCR reads were in the whole dataset.

Amplification of TCR beta used genomic DNA extracted from peripheral blood. This clonotype was counted only a few times. Its specificity is unknown. A mixed TRB-A/B primer pool amplified rearranged TRB by multiplex touch-down PCR. TCRdb re-derived calls from the multiplex PCR reads in MiXCR, one entry per CDR3 protein. This table has 2,500 to 3,000 distinct CDR3 sequences, around 39% appearing once. Study-wide results and limits: Loss of evenness, beyond lost richness, contributed to age-related TCR diversity decline in cancer patients.

Trimming cost V 7 bases and J 11 bases, with 20 bases left between them. Per germline, CDR1 MNHEY and CDR2 SVGAGI. The CDR3 is made up of 13 amino acids. The genes are TRBV6-5 and TRBJ1-1; no clear D. The clonotype was recovered from a human donor with a blood cancer. Sequencing was performed on blood. The CDR3 reads CASKTDTSVGAFF. DNA of the CDR3: TGTGCCAGCAAAACCGACACCTCAGTAGGCGCTTTCTTT.